Below are 22 T cell receptor beta chains sequenced from a single sample in a study of blood T cell repertoires in COVID-19. Profiling relied on immunoSEQ multiplex PCR, and the TCRdb table lists in-frame clones only, not all of them. The data show about 310,000 clones, with 80% to 90% seen just once and 8% to 9% held by the top ten. The sequenced sample consisted of PBMCs or T cells enriched from blood (not recorded which). The receptors shown here come from a woman aged 18 to 35 who had recovered from COVID-19.

In the case of this clone: Other DNA variants within this sample encode the same CDR3. The chain recombines TRBV4-2 with TRBJ1-4; 8 positions agree with TRBD1. J lost 5 bases, V lost 1 base, and 0 bases had no gene match. The germline CDR1 and CDR2 sequences are LGHNA and YNFKEQ. This CDR3 has 14 residues. In DNA, the CDR3 is TGTGCCAGCAGCCAAGGGACAGGGAATGAAAAACTGTTTTTT. Residues: CASSQGTGNEKLFF.

V gene TRBV7-8 combines with J gene TRBJ2-7; 11 bases fit TRBD2. The V segment lost 5 bases and the J segment 7 bases; nucleotides outside the gene matches: 13. The V gene's germline CDR1 is SGHVS and CDR2 FQNEAQ. This CDR3 comprises 16 residues. The CDR3 coding sequence is TGTGCCAGCAGCCCCTCAGGCCTAGCGGGGGGTTGGGAGCAGTACTTC. As protein: CASSPSGLAGGWEQYF.

The chain links TRBV2 to TRBJ2-7; TRBD2 agrees at 12 bases. Trimming removed 8 bases from V and 8 bases from J; junction bases left unmatched: 10. This CDR3 spans 14 amino acids. Looked up from germline, CDR1 is SNHLY and CDR2 is FYNNEI. The CDR3 loop reads CASGGASGRAQQYF. In DNA form, the CDR3 reads TGTGCCAGCGGAGGGGCTAGCGGGAGGGCCCAGCAGTACTTC.

The chain uses TRBV25-1 and TRBJ2-2; D is possibly TRBD2 (6 bases). The germline CDR1 and CDR2 sequences are MGHDK and SYGVNS. V gave up 4 bases and J gave up 1 base, with 7 bases separating them. The CDR3 is made up of 14 amino acids. As DNA, the CDR3 is TGTGCCAGCAGTGGGAGGGGGAACACCGGGGAGCTGTTTTTT. Translation gives CASSGRGNTGELFF.

The CDR3 is CAWSTQVSFGYTF. The CDR3 region has the DNA TGTGCCTGGAGTACTCAGGTATCGTTTGGCTACACCTTC. V gene TRBV30 combines with J gene TRBJ1-2; D call uncertain. CDR3 length: 13 amino acids. Trimming stripped 2 bases from V and 7 bases from J, with 14 bases between. CDR1 is GTSNPN and CDR2 is SVGIG in the germline V gene (reference sequence).

This chain uses TRBV5-4 with TRBJ1-3; tentatively, D is TRBD1 (6 bases). V lost 4 bases and J 0 bases, leaving 11 bases between the germline ends. CDR1 and CDR2 (germline): SGHNT, YYREEE (reference sequence). The CDR3 contains 15 residues. CDR3 protein: CASSLDSFSGNTIYF. The CDR3, as DNA: TGTGCCAGCAGCCTGGACAGTTTCTCTGGAAACACCATATATTTT.

This chain links TRBV18 with TRBJ2-1; weak D call: TRBD2 (6 bases). V was clipped by 1 base and J by 0 bases, with 10 bases between them. Germline CDR1 and CDR2: KGHSH and LQKENI. This CDR3 spans 16 amino acids. CDR3 coding DNA: TGTGCCAGCTCACCACGGGCGGGGAGCTCCTACAATGAGCAGTTCTTC. This sequence encodes CASSPRAGSSYNEQFF.

The chain employs TRBV13 and TRBJ2-2; D not resolved. CDR3 length: 13 residues. V gave up 9 bases and J gave up 1 base, with 9 bases separating them. The germline V gene has CDR1 PRHDT and CDR2 FYEKMQ (reference sequence). This CDR3 is CASHPVNTGELFF. For the CDR3, the DNA is TGTGCCAGTCATCCGGTGAACACCGGGGAGCTGTTTTTT.

The rearrangement joins TRBV27 to TRBJ1-6, with a possible D match to TRBD1 (6 bases). The CDR3 is made up of 14 amino acids. V gave up 4 bases and J gave up 13 bases, with 17 bases separating them. In germline, CDR1 is MNHEY, CDR2 SMNVEV (reference sequence). The CDR3: CASSSADSRMPLHF. In DNA form, the CDR3 reads TGTGCCAGCAGTTCCGCGGACAGCCGAATGCCCCTCCACTTT.

This clone appeared once. The rearrangement links TRBV7-2 to TRBJ2-7; tentative D call: TRBD2 (5 bases). V gave up 5 bases and J gave up 3 bases, with 20 bases separating them. There are 16 residues in the CDR3. Germline CDR1 is SGHTA and CDR2 is FQGNSA. CDR3 in amino acids: CASSPRGGPTHYEQYF. The CDR3 nucleotides are TGTGCCAGCAGCCCCCGCGGAGGCCCCACCCACTACGAGCAGTACTTC.

The chain combines TRBV5-6 with TRBJ1-1; D not resolved. Germline V gives CDR1 SGHDT, CDR2 YYEEEE. With 2 bases removed from V and 5 bases from J, the gap between germline ends came to 10 bases. The CDR3 runs 13 residues. CDR3 in amino acids: CASSFFSGTEAFF. DNA for the CDR3: TGTGCCAGCAGCTTTTTTTCAGGAACTGAAGCTTTCTTT.

This clone has a handful of counts. A clone one base away is much larger, so this may be a read error. This same CDR3 is encoded by further DNA sequences in the sample. The V call is TRBV7-9, the J call TRBJ2-7; maybe TRBD1 (6 bases). Deletions cut 3 bases from V and 0 bases from J, with 6 bases between. There are 13 residues in the CDR3. Germline lookup yields CDR1 SEHNR and CDR2 FQNEAQ (reference sequence). The CDR3 loop reads CASSLDSSYEQYF. The CDR3, as DNA: TGTGCCAGCAGCTTGGACAGCTCCTACGAGCAGTACTTC.

There are many counts of this clone. The chain links TRBV28 to TRBJ1-2, with a possible D match to TRBD1 (5 bases). Germline CDR1 is MDHEN and CDR2 is SYDVKM. This CDR3 has 16 residues. V lost 3 bases, J lost 2 bases, and 16 bases lay in between. As DNA, the CDR3 is TGTGCCAGCAGTTTCTCTCTCCTACAGGACAACTATGGCTACACCTTC. Translating it yields CASSFSLLQDNYGYTF.

J is TRBJ2-2 and V is TRBV13; 9 nucleotides align to TRBD1. The CDR3 is 18 residues long. J lost 4 bases, V lost 4 bases, and 13 bases had no gene match. Germline V gene sequence: CDR1 PRHDT, CDR2 FYEKMQ (reference sequence). The CDR3 DNA follows: TGTGCCAGCAGCTCTATAGGTAGGGACAGGGAAGCCACCGGGGAGCTGTTTTTT. It yields the protein CASSSIGRDREATGELFF.

The rearrangement links TRBV12-3 or TRBV12-4 to TRBJ2-1; D not resolved. This CDR3 is 12 amino acids long. V lost 1 base, J lost 10 bases, and 8 bases lay in between. The CDR3 spells CASSLVLMEQFF. The CDR3 DNA reads TGTGCCAGCAGTTTAGTCTTAATGGAGCAGTTCTTC.

The table lists this clone with a count of one. The rearrangement links TRBV3-1 (or the pseudogene TRBV3-2) to TRBJ1-5; TRBD1 matches at 10 bases. V gave up 1 base and J gave up 3 bases; unmatched junction bases: 3. CDR3 length: 16 amino acids. Per the germline V gene, CDR1 is LGHDT and CDR2 is YNNKEL (reference sequence). The CDR3: CASSQVGQGDNQPQHF. CDR3 DNA: TGTGCCAGCAGCCAAGTTGGACAGGGGGACAATCAGCCCCAGCATTTT.

The V and J genes are TRBV2 and TRBJ2-7; 9 nucleotides match TRBD1. Germline loops: CDR1 SNHLY, CDR2 FYNNEI. Unmatched junction bases numbered 5, after V lost 3 bases and J lost 2 bases. CDR3 length: 15 amino acids. The CDR3 loop is CASSETGTGTYEQYF. The CDR3 coding sequence is TGTGCCAGCAGTGAGACCGGGACAGGGACCTACGAGCAGTACTTC.

The CDR3 protein is CASNTAETDTQYF. In DNA, the CDR3 is TGTGCCAGTAATACAGCGGAAACAGATACGCAGTATTTT. The genes are TRBV19 and TRBJ2-3, with D possibly matching TRBD2 (5 bases). V shed 7 bases and J shed 3 bases, with 11 bases lying between them. Per germline, CDR1 LNHDA and CDR2 SQIVND (reference sequence). CDR3 length: 13 amino acids.

The chain joins TRBV4-1 to TRBJ1-3; D is unclear. Germline V CDR1 and CDR2: MGHRA, YSYEKL. V lost 0 bases to trimming and J lost 0 bases, with 9 bases between them. The CDR3 has 16 amino acids. The CDR3 protein is CASSQEGGSSGNTIYF. The DNA of the CDR3 is TGCGCCAGCAGCCAAGAAGGTGGGAGCTCTGGAAACACCATATATTTT.

This rearrangement joins TRBV7-6 to TRBJ1-6; the D gene is possibly TRBD1 (6 bases). The length of the CDR3 is 13 residues. Germline CDR1 and CDR2: SGHVS and FNYEAQ. Between the trimmed V and J ends, which lost 5 bases and 7 bases, there was a span of 9 bases. The chain's CDR3 is CASSPGQNSPLHF. CDR3 bases: TGTGCCAGCAGCCCAGGACAGAATTCACCCCTCCACTTT. Full variable domain (rest looked up from reference TRBV7-6 and TRBJ1-6): GAGVSQSPRYKVTKRGQDVALRCDPISGHVSLYWYRQALGQGPEFLTYFNYEAQQDKSGLPNDRFSAERPEGSISTLTIQRTEQRDSAMYRCASSPGQNSPLHFGNGTRLTVT.

In its sample, this clone was seen a few times. J is TRBJ1-4 and V is TRBV4-2, with a possible D match to TRBD1 (5 bases). Trimming removed 0 bases from V and 7 bases from J, with 12 bases in between. Germline CDR1 and CDR2: LGHNA and YNFKEQ. The CDR3 has 15 amino acids. CDR3 loop: CASSQDREGSEKLFF. The CDR3 DNA reads TGTGCCAGCAGCCAAGATCGGGAGGGGAGTGAAAAACTGTTTTTT.

The CDR3 bases are TGTGCCAGCAGCTCCCCGGGACAGGGAAAAGATTCACCCCTCCACTTT. Encoded protein: CASSSPGQGKDSPLHF. The chain employs TRBV7-6 and TRBJ1-6, with 9 nucleotides matching TRBD1. In germline, CDR1 is SGHVS, CDR2 FNYEAQ. V dropped 4 bases and J dropped 8; count of bases not matched to a gene: 9. This CDR3 contains 16 residues.